The 24 T cell receptor beta chains below come from one sample, sequenced in a study of cytomegalovirus exposure and HLA in healthy donors (TCRdb year 2017). Library prep was done by the immunoSEQ multiplex PCR assay. The multiplex PCR relied on a mix of 60 forward primers for TCR Vbeta segments and 13 reverse primers for TCR Jbeta segments. Held by TCRdb, this immuneACCESS table contains in-frame sequences only and omits some clones. Under half of the omission traces to an unresolved V gene where checked; the cause of the rest is unknown. Counted in this sample were under 150,000 clones; about 80% of them appeared once. The biggest ten clones account for over 1.5% of the sample. Sequenced sample: PBMCs. Every receptor here comes from a woman aged 45-65 years in good health and CMV-seronegative.

The chain is built from TRBV30 and TRBJ2-2, with D unclear. The V gene lost 0 bases and the J gene lost 0 bases, with 8 bases spanning the gap. Germline V lookup: CDR1 GTSNPN, CDR2 SVGIG (reference sequence). The CDR3 covers 15 residues. CDR3 sequence (DNA): TGTGCCTGGAGTGTACCAACTACGAACACCGGGGAGCTGTTTTTT. Amino acids: CAWSVPTTNTGELFF.

This chain joins TRBV2 and TRBJ2-2, with 8 bases lining up with TRBD2. The germline CDR1 and CDR2 sequences are SNHLY and FYNNEI. The CDR3 extends over 16 amino acids. V dropped 6 bases and J dropped 0; count of bases not matched to a gene: 6. The CDR3 DNA is TGTGCCAGCAGCGGGAGGGAGGGTTCGAACACCGGGGAGCTGTTTTTT. Translating it yields CASSGREGSNTGELFF.

The chain carries TRBV5-4 and TRBJ1-3; TRBD1 aligns across 7 bases. The length of the CDR3 is 16 residues. Germline CDR1 is SGHNT and CDR2 is YYREEE (reference sequence). V was pared by 4 bases and J by 1 base, with 8 bases of the junction left unmatched. CDR3 amino acids: CASSPGQVSSGNTIYF. In nucleotides, the CDR3 is TGTGCCAGCAGCCCTGGACAGGTTTCTTCTGGAAACACCATATATTTT.

The chain carries TRBV6-1 and TRBJ1-1, with 9 bases fitting TRBD1. There are 14 residues in the CDR3. Trimming at V came to 7 bases and at J to 7 bases, leaving 10 bases not matched to a gene. Per the germline V gene, CDR1 is MNHNS and CDR2 is SASEGT. In DNA, the CDR3 is TGTGCCAGCACGCGGGCCGGGACAGGGATTGAAGCTTTCTTT. Protein product: CASTRAGTGIEAFF.

The genes are TRBV11-3 and TRBJ2-1; D possibly corresponds to TRBD2 (5 bases). CDR1 is SGHNT, CDR2 YENEEA, per germline. This CDR3 contains 14 residues. V gave up 0 bases and J gave up 8 bases, with 11 bases separating them. CDR3 bases: TGTGCCAGCAGCTTAGAACTTAGCGTCGATGAGCAGTTCTTC. It yields the protein CASSLELSVDEQFF.

The chain couples TRBV9 to TRBJ1-5; weak D call: TRBD1 (6 bases). The CDR3 runs to 14 residues. Trimming took off 0 bases at V and 8 bases at J, with 12 bases between the two ends. Looked up from germline, CDR1 is SGDLS and CDR2 is YYNGEE. DNA of the CDR3: TGTGCCAGCAGCGTAGTCCCAGCAGGGGAGCCCCAGCATTTT. Translating it yields CASSVVPAGEPQHF.

This clone turned up a few times. This chain connects TRBV28 to TRBJ2-3; 8 bases match TRBD2. J was trimmed by 0 bases and V by 8 bases; bases with no gene match: 4. This CDR3 spans 14 amino acids. Germline loops: CDR1 MDHEN, CDR2 SYDVKM. The CDR3: CASRPGGSTDTQYF. The CDR3 nucleotides read TGTGCCAGCCGACCGGGGGGGAGCACAGATACGCAGTATTTT.

The gene calls are TRBV15 and TRBJ2-2; a weak D match, TRBD2 (6 bases). CDR3 length equals 16 residues. Trimming pared 1 base from V and 2 bases from J, leaving 11 bases between. CDR1 and CDR2 (germline): LNHNV, YYDKDF (reference sequence). The CDR3 reads CATSRGTGDNTGELFF. In DNA form, the CDR3 reads TGTGCCACCAGCAGAGGCACGGGGGACAACACCGGGGAGCTGTTTTTT.

This clone has a handful of counts. The CDR3 bases are TGTGCTAGTGGTTTGTTCATTACAGGGGGAATAAATACGCAGTATTTT. This gives the protein CASGLFITGGINTQYF. This chain links TRBV12-5 with TRBJ2-3, with TRBD1 identical over 8 bases. The CDR3 has 16 residues. Unmatched junction bases numbered 11, after V lost 2 bases and J lost 7 bases. Germline CDR1 LGHNT, CDR2 FRNRAP.

The chain recombines TRBV5-1 with TRBJ1-1, with no clear D. The CDR3 contains 16 residues. The germline CDR1 and CDR2 sequences are SGHRS and YFSETQ. V lost 1 base, J lost 1 base, and 14 bases lay in between. The CDR3 spells CASSLLSGSPNTEAFF. The CDR3 DNA reads TGCGCCAGCAGCTTGTTGAGCGGCAGCCCGAACACTGAAGCTTTCTTT. Drawing the rest from reference TRBV5-1 and TRBJ1-1, the complete variable domain is KAGVTQTPRYLIKTRGQQVTLSCSPISGHRSVSWYQQTPGQGLQFLFEYFSETQRNKGNFPGRFSGRQFSNSRSEMNVSTLELGDSALYLCASSLLSGSPNTEAFFGQGTRLTVV.

This clone was detected only once. This rearrangement joins TRBV21-1 to TRBJ2-2; no DNA check was done on the table's D call, TRBD1. TRBV21-1 is marked as a pseudogene. CDR3 length equals 16 residues. This CDR3 reads CASRASVQRVTGELFF. CDR3 sequence (DNA): TGTGCCAGCAGAGCCTCAGTACAGAGAGTTACCGGGGAGCTGTTTTTT.

The rearrangement links TRBV5-8 to TRBJ1-5, with D possibly matching TRBD1 (5 bases). The CDR3 has 14 amino acids. Germline values: CDR1 SGHTS, CDR2 YDEGEE. The V end lost 7 bases, the J end lost 6 bases, and 17 bases lay between the germline ends. The chain's CDR3 is CASLAWGLSQPQHF. The CDR3, as DNA: TGTGCCAGCTTGGCCTGGGGCTTAAGTCAGCCCCAGCATTTT. The entire variable domain, with the rest obtained from reference TRBV5-8 and TRBJ1-5, is as follows: EAGVTQSPTHLIKTRGQQATLRCSPISGHTSVYWYQQALGLGLQFLLWYDEGEERNRGNFPPRFSGRQFPNYSSELNVNALELEDSALYLCASLAWGLSQPQHFGDGTRLSIL.

The V call is TRBV7-6, the J call TRBJ2-2, with D hard to call. V was clipped by 5 bases and J by 5 bases, with 12 bases between them. Per the germline V gene, CDR1 is SGHVS and CDR2 is FNYEAQ. CDR3 length: 14 residues. CDR3: CASSESSLTGELFF. For the CDR3, the DNA is TGTGCCAGCAGCGAATCTAGTTTAACCGGGGAGCTGTTTTTT.

This sequence joins TRBV27 and TRBJ1-5; D is undetermined. The length of the CDR3 is 9 residues. In germline, CDR1 is MNHEY, CDR2 SMNVEV (reference sequence). V lost 9 bases and J lost 7, with 4 bases in between. DNA for the CDR3: TGTGCCAGGAGGCAGCCCCAGCATTTT. It codes for CARRQPQHF.

This clone was seen a single time. The chain couples TRBV18 to TRBJ1-1; 7 bases line up with TRBD1. Germline CDR1 reads KGHSH; CDR2 reads LQKENI. Trimming cost V 2 bases and J 2 bases; bases outside gene matches: 8. The CDR3 length is 16 residues. CDR3 coding DNA: TGTGCCAGCTCACCAGCTACTCAGGGGGTCAACACTGAAGCTTTCTTT. Translating it yields CASSPATQGVNTEAFF.

This clone was found once. The chain is built from TRBV7-9 and TRBJ1-1, with TRBD1 as a possible D gene (5 bases). The V gene lost 4 bases and the J gene lost 0 bases, with 12 bases spanning the gap. CDR1 and CDR2 (germline): SEHNR, FQNEAQ (reference sequence). The CDR3 extends over 15 amino acids. CDR3 in DNA: TGTGCCAGCAGCTATACGACAGCTGTGAACACTGAAGCTTTCTTT. This translates into CASSYTTAVNTEAFF.

The chain joins TRBV21-1 to TRBJ1-5; the table's D call, TRBD1, was not checked against the DNA. TRBV21-1 is a recognized pseudogene. The CDR3 spans 19 residues. Written as DNA, the CDR3 is TGTGCCAGCAGCAAGTGTGGTGGGACAGCCGATTATAGCAATCAGCCCCAGCATTTT. It encodes CASSKCGGTADYSNQPQHF.

The table lists this clone with a few counts. J is TRBJ2-1 and V is TRBV5-1, with 9 positions matching TRBD2. Per the germline V gene, CDR1 is SGHRS and CDR2 is YFSETQ. This CDR3 comprises 14 residues. V trimming: 5 bases; J trimming: 10 bases; junction bases outside the gene matches: 10. CDR3 nucleotides: TGCGCCAGCAGAACACTAGCGGGTTTTAACGAGCAGTTCTTC. It codes for CASRTLAGFNEQFF.

The chain carries TRBV4-3 and TRBJ2-7; D is possibly TRBD1 (5 bases). This CDR3 comprises 14 residues. Germline V gene lookup returns CDR1 LGHNA and CDR2 YSLEER. V was trimmed by 1 base and J by 3 bases, leaving 10 bases between them. This CDR3 reads CASSQGRDSYEQYF. The CDR3 coding sequence is TGCGCCAGCAGCCAAGGGCGAGACAGCTACGAGCAGTACTTC.

This clone was observed a handful of times. This chain links TRBV4-1 with TRBJ1-3, with no clear D. CDR1 is MGHRA, CDR2 YSYEKL, per germline. The CDR3 totals 16 residues. V lost 3 bases and J 4 bases, leaving 16 bases between the germline ends. The DNA of the CDR3 is TGCGCCAGCAGCCACCTCAGCGGGGTATCCGGAAACACCATATATTTT. As protein: CASSHLSGVSGNTIYF.

The CDR3 bases are TGTGCCAGTAGTTCCCGCAGGGGGGACACCGGGGAGCTGTTTTTT. It yields the protein CASSSRRGDTGELFF. The rearrangement joins TRBV19 to TRBJ2-2; possibly TRBD1 for D (7 bases). Deletions cut 5 bases from V and 3 bases from J, with 13 bases between. Germline V gene sequence: CDR1 LNHDA, CDR2 SQIVND (reference sequence). The CDR3 has 15 amino acids.

This chain uses TRBV18 with TRBJ2-4; the D gene is possibly TRBD1 (6 bases). V lost 2 bases to trimming and J lost 9 bases, with 11 bases between them. Germline CDR1 and CDR2: KGHSH and LQKENI. The CDR3 is 13 amino acids. The CDR3 DNA reads TGTGCCAGCTCACCAACAGGGAGTCGCATTCAGTACTTC. Its protein is CASSPTGSRIQYF.

The rearrangement joins TRBV29-1 to TRBJ2-1; 12 bases are shared with TRBD2. The germline V gene has CDR1 SQVTM and CDR2 ANQGSEA. The J segment lost 6 bases and the V segment lost 7 bases, leaving 1 base of the junction unmatched. The length of the CDR3 is 12 residues. The CDR3: CSGTSGTNEQFF. The CDR3, as DNA: TGCAGCGGGACTAGCGGGACCAATGAGCAGTTCTTC.

The genes are TRBV4-3 and TRBJ2-7; TRBD1 is a possible D gene (6 bases). From germline, CDR1 is LGHNA and CDR2 YSLEER. The germline V and J ends were trimmed by 4 bases and 4 bases, with 17 bases remaining between them. The CDR3 extends over 15 amino acids. CDR3 sequence: CASSREGQPKYEQYF. The CDR3 bases are TGCGCCAGCAGCCGGGAAGGACAGCCGAAATACGAGCAGTACTTC.